A selection of T cell receptor beta chains follows, all from one sample in a study of blood T cell repertoires in COVID-19. TCRdb keeps only in-frame clones here, not all; method: immunoSEQ multiplex PCR. Found here are some 200,000 clones, just over 85% of them singletons; the top ten hold 5% to 6.5%. Sequenced sample: peripheral blood. The receptors shown here come from a man older than 75 with acute or convalescent COVID-19. Both conserved end residues are part of each CDR3. D genes are given only for firm matches. Clone size is stated in some rows and not others, as once, few, many or a class when expanded.

v_gene	d_gene	abundance	j_gene	CDR3nt	CDR3aa
TRBV7-2	TRBD2	.	TRBJ2-2	TGTGCCAGCAGCTTAGCCTCGGTTAGGACTAGCGGGGCCACCGGGGAGCTGTTTTTT	CASSLASVRTSGATGELFF
TRBV10-3	.	.	TRBJ2-7	TGTGCCATCAGTGAGGGGGCGAAGAGCTCCTACGAGCAGTACTTC	CAISEGAKSSYEQYF
TRBV27	.	.	TRBJ1-3	TGTGCCAGCAGTTTATCGGGGACTACTTCTGGAAACACCATATATTTT	CASSLSGTTSGNTIYF
TRBV18	TRBD1	once	TRBJ1-4	TGTGCCAGCTCGGAGAGACAGGGTACGACTAATGAAAAACTGTTTTTT	CASSERQGTTNEKLFF
TRBV18	TRBD2	.	TRBJ2-2	TGTGCCAGCTCACCGAGACTAGCGGGTAACACCGGGGAGCTGTTTTTT	CASSPRLAGNTGELFF
TRBV19	TRBD1	.	TRBJ1-4	TGTGCCAGTAGTTCCCCACAGGGGAAGAATGAAAAACTGTTTTTT	CASSSPQGKNEKLFF
TRBV19	.	.	TRBJ2-2	TGTGCCAGTAGTATTTCGGGGATGGACACCGGGGAGCTGTTTTTT	CASSISGMDTGELFF
TRBV28	.	.	TRBJ2-7	TGTGCCAGCAGTCAAACATACTACGAGCAGTACTTC	CASSQTYYEQYF
TRBV24-1	TRBD2	.	TRBJ2-3	TGTGCCACCAGTGATTCAGCGGGGTACACAGATACGCAGTATTTT	CATSDSAGYTDTQYF
TRBV7-9	.	.	TRBJ2-5	TGTGCCAGCAGCTTATCCGTAGAAGAGACCCAGTACTTC	CASSLSVEETQYF
TRBV6-4	.	.	TRBJ2-2	TGTGCCAGCAGCAAACAGGACACCGGGGAGCTGTTTTTT	CASSKQDTGELFF
TRBV10-2	TRBD1	few	TRBJ2-7	TGCGCCACCCGGGACAGAGACTACGAGCAGTACTTC	CATRDRDYEQYF
TRBV10-3	TRBD1	.	TRBJ2-1	TGTGCCATCAGCAAGGACAGGGGCAATGAGCAGTTCTTC	CAISKDRGNEQFF
TRBV3-1/TRBV3-2	TRBD1	.	TRBJ1-1	TGTGCCAGCAGAGGGACAGGGAACACTGAAGCTTTCTTT	CASRGTGNTEAFF
TRBV12-3/TRBV12-4	.	.	TRBJ2-4	TGTGCCAGCAGTTCGAGCAGGGGAAACATTCAGTACTTC	CASSSSRGNIQYF
TRBV15	.	.	TRBJ2-1	TGTGCCACCAGCAGAGATGCGGGGGCGTACAATGAGCAGTTCTTC	CATSRDAGAYNEQFF
TRBV3-1/TRBV3-2	TRBD1	.	TRBJ1-1	TGTGCCACCAGGGGGCTGGACACTGAAGCTTTCTTT	CATRGLDTEAFF
TRBV6-2/TRBV6-3	.	.	TRBJ1-1	TGTGCCAGCAGTTACGGGACTGCGGATTTCTTT	CASSYGTADFF
TRBV19	.	.	TRBJ1-5	TGTGCCAGTAGTATCACCGGGACACCGACGAATCAGCCCCAGCATTTT	CASSITGTPTNQPQHF
TRBV10-1	TRBD2	.	TRBJ2-1	TGCGCCAGCAGTACCAACACACGGGAGGGCAGATACAATGAGCAGTTCTTC	CASSTNTREGRYNEQFF
TRBV20-1	.	.	TRBJ2-1	TGCAGTGTCCGGGGGGCTTATGAGCAGTTCTTC	CSVRGAYEQFF
TRBV27	TRBD2	.	TRBJ2-7	TGTGCCAGCAGTTTCACCGGGACTAGCGCCTACGAGCAGTACTTC	CASSFTGTSAYEQYF
TRBV7-9	.	few	TRBJ1-2	TGTGCCAGCAGCCCCGGGACATCGAACTATGGCTACACCTTC	CASSPGTSNYGYTF
TRBV5-4	TRBD1	.	TRBJ1-1	TGTGCCAGCAGCTTGGACCTTGGGACAGTAAACACTGAAGCTTTCTTT	CASSLDLGTVNTEAFF
TRBV7-3	.	.	TRBJ2-5	TGTGCCAGCAGCTTAAGCGGGGTGTACCAAGAGACCCAGTACTTC	CASSLSGVYQETQYF
TRBV18	.	once	TRBJ1-2	TGTGCCAGCTCCCCCAGGGAGGAGTATGGCTACACCTTC	CASSPREEYGYTF
TRBV3-1/TRBV3-2	TRBD2	.	TRBJ2-7	TGTGCCAGCAGCCAAGTAGGCGGGAGAGCCTACGAGCAGTACTTC	CASSQVGGRAYEQYF
TRBV18	TRBD1	.	TRBJ1-2	TGTGCCAGCTCATCACAGGGGGTAGGAAACTATGGCTACACCTTC	CASSSQGVGNYGYTF
TRBV19	.	.	TRBJ2-1	TGTGCCAGTATGGGGGCGGGAGTCTACAATGAGCAGTTCTTC	CASMGAGVYNEQFF
TRBV7-3	.	.	TRBJ2-4	TGTGCCAGCAGCTTAGGCCAGGGGATAGGAAACATTCAGTACTTC	CASSLGQGIGNIQYF
TRBV11-2	.	.	TRBJ2-5	TGTGCCAGCAGCTTAGAACAGCAAGAGACCCAGTACTTC	CASSLEQQETQYF
TRBV14	.	once	TRBJ2-1	TGTGCCAGCAGCCAAGATCTGCTGGGGCGGAACAATGAGCAGTTCTTC	CASSQDLLGRNNEQFF
TRBV30	.	.	TRBJ2-1	TGTGCCTGGAGTGTATATATCGGTTCCGGGACTCAGCAGTTCTTC	CAWSVYIGSGTQQFF
TRBV28	TRBD1	.	TRBJ1-2	TGTGCCAGCAGTCCGGACAGGGGGCATGGGAACTATGGCTACACCTTC	CASSPDRGHGNYGYTF
TRBV5-4	TRBD1	.	TRBJ1-2	TGTGCCAGCAGCTCGGGGACAGACAGGGGCTATGGCTACACCTTC	CASSSGTDRGYGYTF
TRBV5-1	TRBD2	.	TRBJ2-6	TGCGCCAGCAGCTTGGGACTAGCGGGAAACTCTAACTCTGGGGCCAACGTCCTGACTTTC	CASSLGLAGNSNSGANVLTF
TRBV3-1/TRBV3-2	TRBD2	few	TRBJ2-2	TGTGCCAGCAGCCAAGGCTCTTGGGGACTAGCGGGTTGGAACACCGGGGAGCTGTTTTTT	CASSQGSWGLAGWNTGELFF
TRBV4-1	.	few	TRBJ1-6	TGCGCCAGCAGCCAGAGTGGACTGAGTAATTCACCCCTCCACTTT	CASSQSGLSNSPLHF
TRBV11-2	TRBD2	.	TRBJ2-1	TGTGCCAGCAGCGTAAGCGTTAGCGGGAGGACCGATGAGCAGTTCTTC	CASSVSVSGRTDEQFF
TRBV9	.	.	TRBJ1-1	TGTGCCAGCAGCGTAGATCAGCTCAGGGTGACTGAAGCTTTCTTT	CASSVDQLRVTEAFF
TRBV7-2	TRBD1	.	TRBJ1-4	TGTGCCAGCAGCTTAGGACAGGGTACAACTAATGAAAAACTGTTTTTT	CASSLGQGTTNEKLFF
TRBV7-3	TRBD1	.	TRBJ2-3	TGTGCCAGCAGCTCGCGACAGGGTTTAAGCACAGATACGCAGTATTTT	CASSSRQGLSTDTQYF
TRBV6-1	TRBD1	.	TRBJ2-1	TGTGCCAGCAGTGAACAGGACGACAGGGTTCGGTATTACAATGAGCAGTTCTTC	CASSEQDDRVRYYNEQFF
TRBV11-2	TRBD1	.	TRBJ1-4	TGTGCCAGCAGCCCTACAGGGGTAGGGGAAAAACTGTTTTTT	CASSPTGVGEKLFF
TRBV18	.	once	TRBJ1-5	TGTGCCAGCTCCGCGGGGGTCCATCAGCCCCAGCATTTT	CASSAGVHQPQHF
TRBV9	.	.	TRBJ2-3	TGTGCCAGCAGCGTAGTCGGTTTACTCACAGATACGCAGTATTTT	CASSVVGLLTDTQYF
TRBV7-6	.	.	TRBJ2-7	TGTGCCAGCAGCTTAGTAAGGACAGAAAGCGAGCAGTACTTC	CASSLVRTESEQYF
TRBV14	.	.	TRBJ2-1	TGTGCCAGCAGCCAAGATACAGTTCTCCCTTACAATGAGCAGTTCTTC	CASSQDTVLPYNEQFF
TRBV5-4	.	.	TRBJ2-5	TGTGCCAGCAGCTTTCAGGTCCAAGAGACCCAGTACTTC	CASSFQVQETQYF
TRBV19	TRBD2	.	TRBJ2-3	TGTGCCAGTAGTATCCCTGGGACTAGCGGGTCGGAAGATACGCAGTATTTT	CASSIPGTSGSEDTQYF
TRBV28	TRBD1	.	TRBJ1-5	TGTGCCAGCAGAAAGACAGGGGGACAGCCCCAGCATTTT	CASRKTGGQPQHF
TRBV11-3	.	.	TRBJ1-1	TGTGCCAGCAGCTCCCCAAGCCGGGTGAACACTGAAGCTTTCTTT	CASSSPSRVNTEAFF
TRBV7-2	.	.	TRBJ2-2	TGTGCCAGCAGCGCGCCGGGACTCCCGGCCGGGGAGCTGTTTTTT	CASSAPGLPAGELFF
TRBV9	TRBD1	.	TRBJ1-2	TGTGCCAGCAGCGCGTCCTCGACAGGGGCAGACTATGGCTACACCTTC	CASSASSTGADYGYTF
TRBV5-5	.	.	TRBJ2-1	TGTGCCAGCAGTCAACTGACGGGCAATGAGCAGTTCTTC	CASSQLTGNEQFF
TRBV7-2	TRBD2	.	TRBJ2-7	TGTGCCAGCAGCACACGGACTAGCAGCGCTTACGAGCAGTACTTC	CASSTRTSSAYEQYF
TRBV14	.	.	TRBJ1-5	TGTGCCAGCAGCCAAGTTATAATGGCGGGGAGAGAAGCAAATCAGCCCCAGCATTTT	CASSQVIMAGREANQPQHF
TRBV7-2	TRBD2	once	TRBJ2-2	TGTGCCAGCAGATGGCTAGCGGCCACCGGGGAGCTGTTTTTT	CASRWLAATGELFF